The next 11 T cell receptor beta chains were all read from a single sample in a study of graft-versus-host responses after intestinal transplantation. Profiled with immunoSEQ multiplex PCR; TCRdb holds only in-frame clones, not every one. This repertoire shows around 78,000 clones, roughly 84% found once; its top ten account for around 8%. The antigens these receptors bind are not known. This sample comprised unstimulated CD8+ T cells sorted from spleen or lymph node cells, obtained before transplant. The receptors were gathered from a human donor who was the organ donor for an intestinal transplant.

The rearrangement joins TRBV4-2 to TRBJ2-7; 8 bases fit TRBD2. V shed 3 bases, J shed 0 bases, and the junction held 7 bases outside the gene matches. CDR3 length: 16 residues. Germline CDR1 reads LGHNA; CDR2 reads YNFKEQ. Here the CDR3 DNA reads TGTGCCAGCAGCCAGGATAGCGGGACTAGCTCCTACGAGCAGTACTTC. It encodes CASSQDSGTSSYEQYF.

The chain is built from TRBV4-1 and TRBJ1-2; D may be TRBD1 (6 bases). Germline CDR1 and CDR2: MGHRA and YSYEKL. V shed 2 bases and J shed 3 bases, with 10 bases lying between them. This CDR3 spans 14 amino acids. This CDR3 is CASSQLGADYGYTF. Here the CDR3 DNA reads TGCGCCAGCAGCCAATTGGGGGCCGACTATGGCTACACCTTC.

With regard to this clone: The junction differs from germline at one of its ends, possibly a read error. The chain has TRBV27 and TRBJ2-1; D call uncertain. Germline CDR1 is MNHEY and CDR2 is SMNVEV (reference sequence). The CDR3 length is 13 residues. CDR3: CASSFASNNKQFF. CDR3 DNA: TGTGCCAGCAGTTTTGCCAGTAACAATAAGCAGTTCTTC.

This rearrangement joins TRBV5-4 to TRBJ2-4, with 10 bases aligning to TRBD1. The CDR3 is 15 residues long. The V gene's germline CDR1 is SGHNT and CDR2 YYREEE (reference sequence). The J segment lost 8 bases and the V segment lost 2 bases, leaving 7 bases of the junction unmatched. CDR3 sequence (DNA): TGTGCCAGCAGCTTAGGGACAGGGGAATGGGACATTCAGTACTTC. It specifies CASSLGTGEWDIQYF.

CDR3 coding DNA: TGTGCCAGCGGCCCTAGCGGCTCCTACAATGAGCAGTTCTTC. It translates to CASGPSGSYNEQFF. This chain joins TRBV5-4 and TRBJ2-1; 7 bases agree with TRBD2. CDR1 and CDR2 from the germline V gene are SGHNT and YYREEE (reference sequence). The CDR3 spans 14 residues. V was pared by 7 bases and J by 0 bases, with 4 bases of the junction left unmatched.

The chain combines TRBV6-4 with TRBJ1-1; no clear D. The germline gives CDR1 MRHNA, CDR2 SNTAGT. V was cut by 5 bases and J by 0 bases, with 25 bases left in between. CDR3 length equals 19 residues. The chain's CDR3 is CASSLPRLIESGVNTEAFF. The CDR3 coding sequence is TGTGCCAGCAGTCTCCCTCGACTAATCGAATCCGGTGTGAACACTGAAGCTTTCTTT.

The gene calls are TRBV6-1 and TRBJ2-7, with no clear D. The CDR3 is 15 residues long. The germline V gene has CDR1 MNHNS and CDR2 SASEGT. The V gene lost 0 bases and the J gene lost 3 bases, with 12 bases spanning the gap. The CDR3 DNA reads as TGTGCCAGCAGTGAAGCCTGGCAGGCTGACTACGAGCAGTACTTC. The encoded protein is CASSEAWQADYEQYF.

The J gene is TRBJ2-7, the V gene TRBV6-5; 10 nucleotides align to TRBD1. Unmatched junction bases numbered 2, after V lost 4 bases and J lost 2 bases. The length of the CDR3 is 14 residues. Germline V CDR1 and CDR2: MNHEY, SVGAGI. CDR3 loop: CASSSGQGAYEQYF. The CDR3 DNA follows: TGTGCCAGCAGTTCCGGACAGGGGGCCTACGAGCAGTACTTC.

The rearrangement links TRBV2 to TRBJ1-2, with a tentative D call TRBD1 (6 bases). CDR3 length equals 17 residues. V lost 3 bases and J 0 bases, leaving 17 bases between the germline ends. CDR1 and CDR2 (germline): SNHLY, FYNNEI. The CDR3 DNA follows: TGTGCCAGCAGTGAGATTGAGGGGGGTTATTCTAACTATGGCTACACCTTC. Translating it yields CASSEIEGGYSNYGYTF.

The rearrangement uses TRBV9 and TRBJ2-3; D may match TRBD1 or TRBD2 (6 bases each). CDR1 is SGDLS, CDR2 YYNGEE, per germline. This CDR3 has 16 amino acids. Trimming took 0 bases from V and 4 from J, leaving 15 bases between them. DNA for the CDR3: TGTGCCAGCAGCGTAGTAAGGGGGGCCGGCGCAGATACGCAGTATTTT. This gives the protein CASSVVRGAGADTQYF.

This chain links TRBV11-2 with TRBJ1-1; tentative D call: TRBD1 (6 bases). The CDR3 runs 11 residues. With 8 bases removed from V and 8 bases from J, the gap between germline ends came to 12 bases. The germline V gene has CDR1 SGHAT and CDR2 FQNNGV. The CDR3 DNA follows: TGTGCCAGCTCCGGGGGGCCAGAAGCTTTCTTT. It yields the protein CASSGGPEAFF.